This TCR beta chain was documented in a study of tumor-infiltrating lymphocytes in primary liver carcinoma. Study-level background: Maximum tumor diameters ranged from roughly 4 to 10 cm, stage T1-T3 N0M0. Regardless of tissue type, samples showed similar yields of roughly 3.5 to 8 million productive TCRbeta reads.

A word on this clonotype: Its antigen is currently unknown. A much larger clone lies a single base off, so this may be a read error.

The roughly 19-32 mg bulk tissue piece was not sorted before simultaneous RNA and DNA extraction. Study observations and caveats: Reduced overlap was seen in tumor-adjacent and tumor-blood pairs versus tumor region pairs. It was in tumors, not blood, that the top-250-clone fraction was significantly higher (p = 0.039).

CDR3 size: 11 residues. From around 500 ng total RNA, TCR beta cDNA was generated with a primer in the constant region. Amplification in three nested multiplex PCR rounds with slightly modified ARM-PCR gave rise to TCR beta libraries. For approximately 9 cycles apiece, the opening two PCR rounds ran with TRBV1-TRBV30 forward primers and a C-beta reverse primer. One entry per CDR3 protein results from TCRdb running MiXCR on the multiplex PCR reads. The top ten clones hold more than 35% of a sample with approximately 46,000 distinct CDR3 sequences, roughly 77% of them seen once. J is TRBJ2-7 and V is TRBV21-1; the table's D call, TRBD1, was not checked against the DNA. TRBV21-1 corresponds to a pseudogene. The sequenced sample was tumor-adjacent normal liver tissue. This TCR was sampled from a young woman with primary liver carcinoma and hepatitis B virus infection. The CDR3 DNA follows: TGTGTCCGCGCCCCCGGCTGCGAGCAGTACTTC. Protein sequence: CVRAPGCEQYF.